This note documents a single T cell receptor beta chain sequence. What it binds is unknown. These data belong to a study of a mutant IDH1 vaccine in newly diagnosed glioma. About the study: Of treated patients, around 60% were men and approximately 40% women, averaging around 40 years. Standard pretreatment was either radiotherapy, temozolomide, or, for most, radiochemotherapy with temozolomide.

The CDR3 length is 14 residues. CDR1 and CDR2 from the germline V gene are MNHNY and SVGAGI (reference sequence). Unmatched junction bases numbered 5, after V lost 2 bases and J lost 10 bases. Using immunoSEQ multiplex PCR, the repertoire was profiled, and TCRdb retains in-frame clones only, with some absent. The table lists some 46,000 clones, around 92% of them singletons. The time point was: week 35, safety follow-up. A 20-mer mutant IDH1 peptide at 300 ug was injected subcutaneously with topical imiquimod. The specimen comprised PBMCs, sampled from a glioma patient whose treatment included an IDH1 peptide vaccine. The rearrangement uses TRBV6-6 and TRBJ1-6; the match to TRBD1 covers 7 bases. This receptor was identified in a man between 50 and 59 years old with glioma. The CDR3 sequence: CASSYDRAGSPLHF. For the CDR3, the DNA is TGTGCCAGCAGTTACGACAGGGCAGGATCACCCCTCCACTTT.